Below, one TCR beta chain is given with its context. Here immunoSEQ multiplex PCR was the method, and the copy in TCRdb shows in-frame clones only, minus some. Here the sample spans 200,000 to 250,000 clones, 65% to 85% being singletons. Trimming removed 4 bases at V and 1 base at J, with 11 bases between. The CDR3 sequence is 16 residues long. Germline assignment: CDR1 LGHDT and CDR2 YNNKEL (reference sequence). The data were taken from a study of blood T cell repertoires in COVID-19. Individuals drawn from 24 US areas were roughly 18 to 95 years old. V gene TRBV3-1 (or the pseudogene TRBV3-2) combines with J gene TRBJ2-6; D perhaps matches TRBD2 (5 bases). Material for sequencing was PBMCs or T cells enriched from blood (not recorded which). The receptor was derived from a woman between 40 and 55 years old with acute COVID-19. CDR3 nucleotides: TGTGCCAGCAGCCGCCGGGGTAGTTCTGGGGCCAACGTCCTGACTTTC. Translated, it gives CASSRRGSSGANVLTF.